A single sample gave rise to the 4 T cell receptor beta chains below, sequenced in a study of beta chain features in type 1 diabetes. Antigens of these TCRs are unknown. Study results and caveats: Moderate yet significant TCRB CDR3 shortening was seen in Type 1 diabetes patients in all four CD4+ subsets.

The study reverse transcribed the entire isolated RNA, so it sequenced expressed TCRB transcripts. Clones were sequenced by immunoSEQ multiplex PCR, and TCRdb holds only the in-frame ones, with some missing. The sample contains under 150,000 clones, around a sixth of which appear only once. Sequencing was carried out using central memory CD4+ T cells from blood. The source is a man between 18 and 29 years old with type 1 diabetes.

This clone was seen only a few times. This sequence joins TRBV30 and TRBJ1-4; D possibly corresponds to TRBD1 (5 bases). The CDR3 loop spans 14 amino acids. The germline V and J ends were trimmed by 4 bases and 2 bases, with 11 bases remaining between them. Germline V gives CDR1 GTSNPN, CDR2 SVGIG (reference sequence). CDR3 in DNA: TGTGCCTGGACCTGGGGCACGACTAATGAAAAACTGTTTTTT. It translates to CAWTWGTTNEKLFF.

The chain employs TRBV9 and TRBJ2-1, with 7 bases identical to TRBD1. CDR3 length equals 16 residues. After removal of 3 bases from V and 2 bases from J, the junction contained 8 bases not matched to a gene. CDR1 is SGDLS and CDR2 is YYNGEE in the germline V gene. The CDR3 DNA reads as TGTGCCAGCAGCGCCGAGTGGACAGGTACCTACAATGAGCAGTTCTTC. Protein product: CASSAEWTGTYNEQFF.

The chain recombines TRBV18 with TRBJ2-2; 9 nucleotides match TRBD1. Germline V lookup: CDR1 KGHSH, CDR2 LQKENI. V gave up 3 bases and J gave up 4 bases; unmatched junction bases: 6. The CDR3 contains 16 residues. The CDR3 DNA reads TGTGCCAGCTCACCGATGGGGACAGGGCGCACCGGGGAGCTGTTTTTT. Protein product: CASSPMGTGRTGELFF.

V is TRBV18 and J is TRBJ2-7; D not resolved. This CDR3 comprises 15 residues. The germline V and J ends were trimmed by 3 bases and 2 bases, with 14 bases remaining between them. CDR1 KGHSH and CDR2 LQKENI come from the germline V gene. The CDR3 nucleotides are TGTGCCAGCTCACCTGGCTCGAACGAGGCCTACGAGCAGTACTTC. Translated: CASSPGSNEAYEQYF.